The 24 T cell receptor beta chains listed next were all sequenced from one sample in a study of human T cells and chemical hapten exposure (TCRdb year 2021). The sample's time point, from its label and the paper: patch test 1, 2 weeks after DPC sensitization. This specimen's treatment or condition label, per the study, means: therapeutic diphenylcyclopropenone sensitization with weekly scalp DPC. Library method: RACE. TCRdb names NextSeq 500 as the instrument used. In-frame beta chains were kept once TCRdb had trimmed the public reads at Q25 with fastp and called clones with MiXCR. Rows are unified per CDR3 protein, each entry keeping the most common DNA and genes. Recorded for this sample are 370,000 or so distinct CDR3 sequences; roughly 4.8% of them occurred a single time. 2% to 2.5% of the sample lies in the top ten. The specimen was whole blood, collected in connection with sensitization to the hapten diphenylcyclopropenone (DPC). The receptors here all came from a woman aged 50 to 60 with alopecia areata. Some clones in this sample may be carry-over from other donors' samples.

Many counts were recorded for this clonotype. The V gene is TRBV12-3 or TRBV12-4, the J gene TRBJ1-1; D may be TRBD1 (5 bases). V was cut by 6 bases and J by 1 base, with 9 bases left in between. The CDR3 is 13 residues long. DNA for the CDR3: TGTGCCAGCAGGTGGGGGGAGAACACTGAAGCTTTCTTT. Translated, it gives CASRWGENTEAFF.

This clonotype has ten or more counts. The chain links TRBV7-3 to TRBJ2-2; the match to TRBD1 covers 10 bases. CDR1 is SGHTA, CDR2 FQGTGA, per germline. The CDR3 length is 14 residues. The J segment lost 7 bases and the V segment lost 4 bases, leaving 3 bases of the junction unmatched. CDR3 amino acids: CASSSTGGNGELFF. Written as DNA, the CDR3 is TGTGCCAGCAGCTCGACAGGGGGCAACGGGGAGCTGTTTTTT.

This clonotype showed up just a few times. This sequence joins TRBV4-3 and TRBJ2-1; D may be TRBD2 (5 bases). The V gene's germline CDR1 is LGHNA and CDR2 YSLEER. The CDR3 sequence is 15 residues long. V lost 0 bases, J lost 2 bases, and 8 bases lay in between. CDR3 DNA: TGCGCCAGCAGCCAAGATCTCGGGGCCTACAATGAGCAGTTCTTC. It yields the protein CASSQDLGAYNEQFF.

This clonotype was found many times. The V call is TRBV12-3 or TRBV12-4, the J call TRBJ2-3; 9 bases agree with TRBD1. This CDR3 contains 14 residues. With V trimmed by 5 bases and J by 4 bases, 4 bases remained unmatched. The CDR3 DNA follows: TGTGCCAGCAGTCCTGGGACAGGGCCAGATACGCAGTATTTT. The encoded protein is CASSPGTGPDTQYF.

The table lists this clonotype with many counts. The rearrangement uses TRBV27 and TRBJ1-5; tentative D call: TRBD1 (6 bases). V lost 0 bases and J lost 0, with 9 bases in between. The length of the CDR3 is 16 residues. The germline gives CDR1 MNHEY, CDR2 SMNVEV (reference sequence). For the CDR3, the DNA is TGTGCCAGCAGTTTATCGGGACAAAATAGCAATCAGCCCCAGCATTTT. Its protein product is CASSLSGQNSNQPQHF.

This clonotype occurred many times. This chain connects TRBV29-1 to TRBJ1-2; D not resolved. The CDR3 spans 14 residues. Germline loops: CDR1 SQVTM, CDR2 ANQGSEA. V lost 6 bases to trimming and J lost 2 bases, with 16 bases between them. The CDR3 region has the DNA TGCAGCGTCCCCAAAGAGAATAAAAACTATGGCTACACCTTC. It translates to CSVPKENKNYGYTF.

This clonotype was recorded many times. The chain is built from TRBV29-1 and TRBJ1-2, with 8 bases identical to TRBD1. Looked up from germline, CDR1 is SQVTM and CDR2 is ANQGSEA. The CDR3 runs 13 residues. Trimming removed 3 bases from V and 6 bases from J; junction bases left unmatched: 6. The CDR3 spells CSVEGDRGDGYTF. DNA for the CDR3: TGCAGCGTTGAGGGCGACAGGGGCGATGGCTACACCTTC.

This clonotype was seen more than once but under ten times. This rearrangement joins TRBV6-6 to TRBJ1-6, with a possible D match to TRBD1 (6 bases). This CDR3 comprises 15 residues. Germline assignment: CDR1 MNHNY and CDR2 SVGAGI (reference sequence). Trimming pared 4 bases from V and 7 bases from J, leaving 14 bases between. Here the CDR3 DNA reads TGTGCCAGCAGTTCTCGTGACAGGTCAAATTCACCCCTCCACTTT. It yields the protein CASSSRDRSNSPLHF.

This chain uses TRBV4-1 with TRBJ2-3, with 9 bases fitting TRBD2. The CDR3 is 17 residues long. Germline CDR1 is MGHRA and CDR2 is YSYEKL. Unmatched junction bases numbered 8, after V lost 0 bases and J lost 4 bases. The CDR3 sequence: CASSQEGAGGVADTQYF. The CDR3 nucleotides are TGCGCCAGCAGCCAAGAGGGAGCGGGGGGCGTGGCAGATACGCAGTATTTT.

This clonotype was detected a few times. The rearrangement links TRBV12-3 or TRBV12-4 to TRBJ1-2; 7 bases are shared with TRBD1. With 5 bases clipped from V and 4 bases from J, the junction kept 7 bases outside the gene matches. This CDR3 spans 14 amino acids. Written as DNA, the CDR3 is TGTGCCAGCAGTCGGGCCGGGACAGTCTATGGCTACACCTTC. This encodes CASSRAGTVYGYTF.

This clonotype was seen ten or more times. The chain recombines TRBV12-3 or TRBV12-4 with TRBJ1-5, with unresolved D. Trimming shortened V by 6 bases and J by 5 bases, and 14 bases separated the two germline ends. The CDR3 covers 14 residues. The chain's CDR3 is CASSRPGLHQPQHF. As DNA, the CDR3 is TGTGCCAGCAGCCGCCCAGGTTTGCATCAGCCCCAGCATTTT.

The chain is built from TRBV10-3 and TRBJ2-7; 10 nucleotides agree with TRBD2. This CDR3 spans 17 amino acids. Germline CDR1 and CDR2: ENHRY and SYGVKD. V was pared by 4 bases and J by 1 base, with 10 bases of the junction left unmatched. The CDR3 protein is CAISGGASGSGSYEQYF. The DNA of the CDR3 is TGTGCCATCAGTGGGGGAGCTAGCGGGAGTGGGTCCTACGAGCAGTACTTC.

This clonotype was seen repeatedly, ten times or more. The genes are TRBV12-3 or TRBV12-4 and TRBJ1-4; D possibly corresponds to TRBD1 (5 bases). There are 17 residues in the CDR3. V lost 5 bases and J 7 bases, leaving 23 bases between the germline ends. This CDR3 reads CASSPYSRRERSEKLFF. CDR3 nucleotide sequence: TGTGCCAGCAGTCCATATTCGCGCAGGGAAAGGAGTGAAAAACTGTTTTTT.

This clonotype has a count of ten or more. CDR3 protein: CSVGRQGTKNIQYF. CDR3 bases: TGCAGCGTGGGTAGACAGGGAACCAAAAACATTCAGTACTTC. The chain joins TRBV29-1 to TRBJ2-4; 7 nucleotides line up with TRBD1. The V gene end was trimmed by 6 bases and the J gene end by 2 bases; junction bases not matched to a gene: 7. Germline assignment: CDR1 SQVTM and CDR2 ANQGSEA. The CDR3 contains 14 residues.

A few counts support this clonotype. This chain joins TRBV3-1 and TRBJ2-7, with 11 bases lining up with TRBD2. The V segment lost 2 bases and the J segment 6 bases; nucleotides outside the gene matches: 18. The CDR3 has 19 amino acids. Looked up from germline, CDR1 is LGHDT and CDR2 is YNNKEL (reference sequence). CDR3 bases: TGTGCCAGCAGCCAACGACTAGCGGGACGACCGGACAACTTGGGCGAGCAGTACTTC. The encoded protein is CASSQRLAGRPDNLGEQYF.

This clonotype was detected only a few times. This chain connects TRBV4-1 to TRBJ1-4; 10 bases agree with TRBD1. Losses at the gene ends were 3 bases for V and 2 bases for J; bases not matched to a gene: 3. The CDR3 consists of 16 residues. The germline V gene encodes CDR1 MGHRA and CDR2 YSYEKL. The DNA for the CDR3 is TGCGCCAGCAGCCATGGGACAGGGGAGACTAATGAAAAACTGTTTTTT. This sequence encodes CASSHGTGETNEKLFF.

The rearrangement links TRBV18 to TRBJ1-6, with a weak D call TRBD1 (5 bases). Germline V CDR1 and CDR2: KGHSH, LQKENI. CDR3 length: 14 amino acids. Trimming stripped 2 bases from V and 8 bases from J, with 10 bases between. The CDR3 DNA follows: TGTGCCAGCTCACCAGCGACAGTAGATTCACCCCTCCACTTT. Residues: CASSPATVDSPLHF.

There are many counts of this clonotype. The CDR3, as DNA: TGTGCCAGCACCTCAAGAGGAGATCTGAACACTGAAGCTTTCTTT. Translated: CASTSRGDLNTEAFF. V gene TRBV7-9 combines with J gene TRBJ1-1; D ambiguous. Germline V gene sequence: CDR1 SEHNR, CDR2 FQNEAQ (reference sequence). Deletions cut 7 bases from V and 0 bases from J, with 15 bases between. The CDR3 is 15 amino acids.

The sample holds a few counts of this clonotype. The V and J genes are TRBV11-3 and TRBJ2-7, with D perhaps given as TRBD1 or TRBD2 (5 bases each). The CDR3 is 12 residues long. V was cut by 4 bases and J by 8 bases, with 12 bases left in between. CDR1 is SGHNT, CDR2 YENEEA, per germline. The CDR3 protein is CASSSTGPQQYF. The CDR3 DNA follows: TGTGCCAGCAGCTCGACGGGGCCCCAGCAGTACTTC.

This clonotype has ten or more counts. The gene calls are TRBV28 and TRBJ2-5; TRBD1 aligns across 7 bases. With V trimmed by 5 bases and J by 5 bases, 8 bases remained unmatched. This CDR3 contains 14 residues. Germline V CDR1 and CDR2: MDHEN, SYDVKM. The CDR3 DNA reads as TGTGCCAGCAGTCCACAGGGGTATATTGAGACCCAGTACTTC. Translation gives CASSPQGYIETQYF.

This clonotype was recorded a few times. The J gene is TRBJ2-3, the V gene TRBV15; 13 bases align to TRBD2. V gave up 4 bases and J gave up 2 bases; unmatched junction bases: 6. The CDR3 is made up of 17 amino acids. Per the germline V gene, CDR1 is LNHNV and CDR2 is YYDKDF (reference sequence). CDR3 nucleotide sequence: TGTGCCACCAGCAAATACGGGACTAGCGGGGACACAGATACGCAGTATTTT. Its protein product is CATSKYGTSGDTDTQYF.

In this sample, this clonotype turned up many times. CDR3 in DNA: TGTGCCAGCAGCTTGGAGCCGATCTCTGGAAACACCATATATTTT. Its protein product is CASSLEPISGNTIYF. The genes are TRBV5-6 and TRBJ1-3, with unresolved D. Trimming shortened V by 0 bases and J by 0 bases, and 7 bases separated the two germline ends. This CDR3 spans 15 amino acids. The V gene's germline CDR1 is SGHDT and CDR2 YYEEEE.

This clonotype was counted a few times. The J gene is TRBJ2-1, the V gene TRBV2; D not certain. Trimming shortened V by 0 bases and J by 4 bases, and 10 bases separated the two germline ends. The CDR3 is 15 amino acids. The germline CDR1 and CDR2 sequences are SNHLY and FYNNEI. As DNA, the CDR3 is TGTGCCAGCAGTGAAGCCCGCGCAGTGTACAATGAGCAGTTCTTC. Its protein product is CASSEARAVYNEQFF. The full variable domain, completed using reference TRBV2 and TRBJ2-1, is EPEVTQTPSHQVTQMGQEVILRCVPISNHLYFYWYRQILGQKVEFLVSFYNNEISEKSEIFDDQFSVERPDGSNFTLKIRSTKLEDSAMYFCASSEARAVYNEQFFGPGTRLTVL.

The rearrangement links TRBV7-2 to TRBJ1-1, with TRBD1 matching 7 bases. The CDR3 spans 19 residues. The germline CDR1 and CDR2 sequences are SGHTA and FQGNSA. The V and J ends lost 3 bases and 1 base, in that order; junction bases with no gene match: 17. The CDR3 sequence is CASSFRRTGVIKRNTEAFF. DNA for the CDR3: TGTGCCAGCAGCTTTCGGAGAACAGGGGTGATCAAGAGGAACACTGAAGCTTTCTTT.